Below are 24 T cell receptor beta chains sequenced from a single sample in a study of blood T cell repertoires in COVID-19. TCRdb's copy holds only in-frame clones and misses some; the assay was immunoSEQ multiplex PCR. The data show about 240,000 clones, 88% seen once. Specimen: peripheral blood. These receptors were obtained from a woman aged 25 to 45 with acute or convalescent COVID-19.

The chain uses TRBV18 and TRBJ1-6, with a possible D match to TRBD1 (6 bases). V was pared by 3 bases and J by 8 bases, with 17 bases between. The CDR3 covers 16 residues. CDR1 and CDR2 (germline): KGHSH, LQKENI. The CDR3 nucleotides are TGTGCCAGCTCACCGGATTCCGGGACATCTTATTCACCCCTCCACTTT. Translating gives CASSPDSGTSYSPLHF.

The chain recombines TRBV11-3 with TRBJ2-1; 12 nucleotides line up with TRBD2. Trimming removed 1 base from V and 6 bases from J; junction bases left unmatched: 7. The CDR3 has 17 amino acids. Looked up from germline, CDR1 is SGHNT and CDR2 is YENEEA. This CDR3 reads CASSLGLAGDGGNEQFF. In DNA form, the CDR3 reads TGTGCCAGCAGCTTAGGACTAGCGGGAGACGGGGGCAATGAGCAGTTCTTC.

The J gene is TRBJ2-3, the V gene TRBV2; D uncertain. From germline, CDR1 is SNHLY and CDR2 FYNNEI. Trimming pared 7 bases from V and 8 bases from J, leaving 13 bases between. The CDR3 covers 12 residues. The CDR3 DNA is TGTGCCAGCAAGATCGATGGCGGTACGCAGTATTTT. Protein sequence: CASKIDGGTQYF. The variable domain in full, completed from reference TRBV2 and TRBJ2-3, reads EPEVTQTPSHQVTQMGQEVILRCVPISNHLYFYWYRQILGQKVEFLVSFYNNEISEKSEIFDDQFSVERPDGSNFTLKIRSTKLEDSAMYFCASKIDGGTQYFGPGTRLTVL.

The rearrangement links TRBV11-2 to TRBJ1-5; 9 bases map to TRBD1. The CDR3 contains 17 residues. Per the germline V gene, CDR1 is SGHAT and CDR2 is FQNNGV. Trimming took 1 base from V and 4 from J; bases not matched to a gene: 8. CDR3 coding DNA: TGTGCCAGCAGCTTAGGAACAGGGGGCTTCGGAAATCAGCCCCAGCATTTT. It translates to CASSLGTGGFGNQPQHF.

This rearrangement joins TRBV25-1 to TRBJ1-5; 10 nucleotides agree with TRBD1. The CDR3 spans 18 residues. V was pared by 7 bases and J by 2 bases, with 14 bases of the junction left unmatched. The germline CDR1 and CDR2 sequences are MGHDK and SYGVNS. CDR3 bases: TGTGCCAGCACACCGGGACAGGGGAAATCTATTGGCAATCAGCCCCAGCATTTT. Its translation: CASTPGQGKSIGNQPQHF. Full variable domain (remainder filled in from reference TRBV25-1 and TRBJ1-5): EADIYQTPRYLVIGTGKKITLECSQTMGHDKMYWYQQDPGMELHLIHYSYGVNSTEKGDLSSESTVSRIRTEHFPLTLESARPSHTSQYLCASTPGQGKSIGNQPQHFGDGTRLSIL.

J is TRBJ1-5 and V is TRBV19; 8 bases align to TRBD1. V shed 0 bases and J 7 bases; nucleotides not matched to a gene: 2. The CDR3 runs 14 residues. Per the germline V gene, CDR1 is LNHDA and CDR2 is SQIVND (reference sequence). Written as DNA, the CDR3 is TGTGCCAGTAGTATAGATGGACAGGGCCAGCCCCAGCATTTT. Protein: CASSIDGQGQPQHF.

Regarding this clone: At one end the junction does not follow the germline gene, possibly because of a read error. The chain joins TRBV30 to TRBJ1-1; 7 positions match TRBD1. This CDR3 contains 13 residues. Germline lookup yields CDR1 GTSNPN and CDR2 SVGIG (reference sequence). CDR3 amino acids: CAWKQQGNPEAFF. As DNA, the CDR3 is TGTGCCTGGAAACAACAGGGGAACCCTGAAGCTTTCTTT.

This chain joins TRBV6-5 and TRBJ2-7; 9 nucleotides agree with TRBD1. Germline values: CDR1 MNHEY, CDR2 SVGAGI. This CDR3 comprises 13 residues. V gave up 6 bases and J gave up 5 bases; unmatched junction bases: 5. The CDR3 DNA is TGTGCCAGCAGCGACAGGGGGAAGGACGAGCAGTACTTC. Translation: CASSDRGKDEQYF.

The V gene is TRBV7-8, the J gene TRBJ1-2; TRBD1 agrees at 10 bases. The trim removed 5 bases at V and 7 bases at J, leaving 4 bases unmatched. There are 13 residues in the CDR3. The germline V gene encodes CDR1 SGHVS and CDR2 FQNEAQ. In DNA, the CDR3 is TGTGCCAGCAGCCGACAGGGGGCTATTGGCTACACCTTC. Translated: CASSRQGAIGYTF.

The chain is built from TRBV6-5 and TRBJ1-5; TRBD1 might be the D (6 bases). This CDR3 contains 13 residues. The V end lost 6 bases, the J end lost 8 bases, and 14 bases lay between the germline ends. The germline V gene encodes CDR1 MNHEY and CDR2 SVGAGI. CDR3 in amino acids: CASRVTGWEPQHF. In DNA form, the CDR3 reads TGTGCCAGCAGGGTTACAGGGTGGGAGCCCCAGCATTTT.

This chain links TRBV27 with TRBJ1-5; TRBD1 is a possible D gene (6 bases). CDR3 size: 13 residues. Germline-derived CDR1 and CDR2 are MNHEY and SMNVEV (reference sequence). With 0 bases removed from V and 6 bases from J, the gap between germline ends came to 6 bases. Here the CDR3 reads CASSLSGAQPQHF. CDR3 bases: TGTGCCAGCAGTTTATCGGGGGCTCAGCCCCAGCATTTT.

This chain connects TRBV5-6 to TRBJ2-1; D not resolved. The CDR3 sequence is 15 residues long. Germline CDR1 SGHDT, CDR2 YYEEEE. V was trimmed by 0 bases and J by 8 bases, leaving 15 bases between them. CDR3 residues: CASSLAIQASDEQFF. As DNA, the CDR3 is TGTGCCAGCAGCTTGGCCATCCAAGCGAGCGATGAGCAGTTCTTC.

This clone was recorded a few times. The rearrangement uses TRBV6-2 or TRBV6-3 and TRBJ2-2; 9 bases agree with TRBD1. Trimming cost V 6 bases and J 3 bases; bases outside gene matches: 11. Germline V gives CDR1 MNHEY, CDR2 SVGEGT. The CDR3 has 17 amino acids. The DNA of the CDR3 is TGTGCCAGCAGCCAAGAGAGGGACAGGGCGGACACCGGGGAGCTGTTTTTT. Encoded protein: CASSQERDRADTGELFF.

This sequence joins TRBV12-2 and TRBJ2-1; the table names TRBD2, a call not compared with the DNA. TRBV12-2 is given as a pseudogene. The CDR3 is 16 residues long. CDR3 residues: CASRAPSGSIHNEQFF. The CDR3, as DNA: TGTGCAAGTCGCGCCCCTAGCGGGAGTATCCACAATGAGCAGTTCTTC.

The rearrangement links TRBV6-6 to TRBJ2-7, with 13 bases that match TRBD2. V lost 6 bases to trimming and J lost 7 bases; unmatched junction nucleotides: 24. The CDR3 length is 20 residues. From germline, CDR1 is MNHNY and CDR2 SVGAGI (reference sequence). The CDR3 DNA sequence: TGTGCCAGCAGCAAAATTCCCGGGACTAGCGGGATTGGGGGTTTTTGGGAGCAGTACTTC. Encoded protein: CASSKIPGTSGIGGFWEQYF.

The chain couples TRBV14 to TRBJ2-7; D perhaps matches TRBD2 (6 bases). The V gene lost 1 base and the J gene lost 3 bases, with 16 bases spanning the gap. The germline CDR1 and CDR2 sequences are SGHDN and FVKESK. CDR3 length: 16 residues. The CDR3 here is CASSQGGRPYIYEQYF. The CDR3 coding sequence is TGTGCCAGCAGCCAAGGGGGGAGGCCCTATATCTACGAGCAGTACTTC. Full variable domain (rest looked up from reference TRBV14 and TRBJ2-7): EAGVTQFPSHSVIEKGQTVTLRCDPISGHDNLYWYRRVMGKEIKFLLHFVKESKQDESGMPNNRFLAERTGGTYSTLKVQPAELEDSGVYFCASSQGGRPYIYEQYFGPGTRLTVT.

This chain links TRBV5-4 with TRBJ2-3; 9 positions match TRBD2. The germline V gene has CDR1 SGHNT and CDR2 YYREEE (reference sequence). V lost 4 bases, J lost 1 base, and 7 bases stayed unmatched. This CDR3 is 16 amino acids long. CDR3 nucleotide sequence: TGTGCCAGCAGCCTACCTGCGGGGGGGCGCACAGATACGCAGTATTTT. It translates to CASSLPAGGRTDTQYF.

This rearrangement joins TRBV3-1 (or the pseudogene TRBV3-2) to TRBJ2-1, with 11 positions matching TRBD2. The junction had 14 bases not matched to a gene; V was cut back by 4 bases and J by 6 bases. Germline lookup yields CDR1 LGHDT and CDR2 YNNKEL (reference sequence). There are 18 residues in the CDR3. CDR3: CASSPNLAGGPFFNEQFF. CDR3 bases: TGTGCCAGCAGCCCAAATTTAGCGGGAGGGCCTTTCTTCAATGAGCAGTTCTTC.

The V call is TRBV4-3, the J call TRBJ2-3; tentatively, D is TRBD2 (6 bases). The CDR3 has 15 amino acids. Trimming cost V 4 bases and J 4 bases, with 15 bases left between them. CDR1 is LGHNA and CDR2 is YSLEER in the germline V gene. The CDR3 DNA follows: TGCGCCAGCAGCCTAAAAACGGGAGAACCAGATACGCAGTATTTT. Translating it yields CASSLKTGEPDTQYF.

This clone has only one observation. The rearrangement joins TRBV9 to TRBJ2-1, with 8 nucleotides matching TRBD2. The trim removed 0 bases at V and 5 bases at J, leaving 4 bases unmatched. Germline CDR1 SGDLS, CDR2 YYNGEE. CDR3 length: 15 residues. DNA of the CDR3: TGTGCCAGCAGCGTAGCTCTAGCGGGTAACAATGAGCAGTTCTTC. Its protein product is CASSVALAGNNEQFF.

This chain's CDR3 is CASSIPGTGMFTDTQYF. CDR3 nucleotides: TGTGCTTCCAGTATTCCCGGGACAGGGATGTTCACAGATACGCAGTATTTT. This chain links TRBV19 with TRBJ2-3; 9 positions agree with TRBD1. The CDR3 is 17 amino acids. Germline V lookup: CDR1 LNHDA, CDR2 SQIVND (reference sequence).

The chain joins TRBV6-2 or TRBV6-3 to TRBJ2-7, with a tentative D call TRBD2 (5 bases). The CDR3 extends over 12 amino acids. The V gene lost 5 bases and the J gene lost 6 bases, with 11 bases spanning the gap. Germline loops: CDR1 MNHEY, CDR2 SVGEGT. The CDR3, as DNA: TGTGCCAGCAGTGCCTTACTAGGCGAGCAGTACTTC. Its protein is CASSALLGEQYF.

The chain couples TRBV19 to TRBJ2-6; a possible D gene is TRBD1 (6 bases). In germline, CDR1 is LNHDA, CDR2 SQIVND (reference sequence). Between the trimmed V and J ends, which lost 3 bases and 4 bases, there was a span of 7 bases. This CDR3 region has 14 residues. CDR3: CASSMGHGANVLTF. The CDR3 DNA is TGTGCCAGTAGTATGGGACACGGGGCCAACGTCCTGACTTTC.

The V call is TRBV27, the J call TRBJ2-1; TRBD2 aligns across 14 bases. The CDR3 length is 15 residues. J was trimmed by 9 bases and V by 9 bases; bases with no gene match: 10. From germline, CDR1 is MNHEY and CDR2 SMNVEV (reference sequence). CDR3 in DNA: TGTGCCAGTTCTACCGGGACTAGCGGGAGACCTGAGCAGTTCTTC. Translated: CASSTGTSGRPEQFF.